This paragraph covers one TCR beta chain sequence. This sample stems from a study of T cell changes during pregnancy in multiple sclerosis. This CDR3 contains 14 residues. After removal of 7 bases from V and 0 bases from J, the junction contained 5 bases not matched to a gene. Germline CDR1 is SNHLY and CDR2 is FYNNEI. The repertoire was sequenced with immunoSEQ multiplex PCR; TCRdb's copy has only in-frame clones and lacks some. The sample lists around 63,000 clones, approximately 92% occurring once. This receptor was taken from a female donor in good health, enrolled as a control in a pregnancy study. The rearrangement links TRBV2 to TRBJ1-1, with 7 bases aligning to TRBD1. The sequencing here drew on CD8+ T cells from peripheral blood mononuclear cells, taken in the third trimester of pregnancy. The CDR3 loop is CASNRDSMNTEAFF. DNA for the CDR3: TGTGCCAGCAATAGGGACAGCATGAACACTGAAGCTTTCTTT.